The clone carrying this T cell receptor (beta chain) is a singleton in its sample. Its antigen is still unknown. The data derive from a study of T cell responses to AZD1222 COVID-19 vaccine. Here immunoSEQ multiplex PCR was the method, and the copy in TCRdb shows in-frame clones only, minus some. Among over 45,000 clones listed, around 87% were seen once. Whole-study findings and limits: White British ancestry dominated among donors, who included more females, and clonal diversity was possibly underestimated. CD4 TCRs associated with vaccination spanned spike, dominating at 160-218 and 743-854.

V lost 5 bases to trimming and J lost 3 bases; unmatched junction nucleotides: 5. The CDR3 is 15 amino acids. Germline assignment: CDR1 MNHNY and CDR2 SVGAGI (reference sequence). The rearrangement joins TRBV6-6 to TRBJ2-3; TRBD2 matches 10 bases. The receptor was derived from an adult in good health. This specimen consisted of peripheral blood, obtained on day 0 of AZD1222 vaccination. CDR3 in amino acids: CASSIGLAVTDTQYF. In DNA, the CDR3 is TGTGCCAGCAGTATCGGACTAGCGGTAACAGATACGCAGTATTTT.